This T cell receptor (beta chain) was recovered during a study of patients and donors after allogeneic stem cell transplantation. The CDR3 sequence is 15 residues long. V was pared by 6 bases and J by 0 bases, with 11 bases between. Germline values: CDR1 MNHNS, CDR2 SASEGT. This clonotype has a handful of counts. TCRdb passed the RT-PCR reads through MiXCR, listing each CDR3 protein once. The repertoire holds about a million distinct CDR3 sequences, with about a sixth as singletons. The rearrangement joins TRBV6-1 to TRBJ1-4; D is unclear. The sample taken for sequencing was blood, either unsorted or a sorted T cell fraction (not recorded which). This TCR derives from a human donor who was either an allogeneic HSCT recipient or a stem cell or donor lymphocyte infusion donor (not recorded which). It is not recorded whose cells these are; they may come from a transplant donor. This chain's CDR3 is CASRPNTATNEKLFF. For the CDR3, the DNA is TGTGCCAGCAGACCTAACACAGCAACTAATGAAAAACTGTTTTTT.